The clone carrying this TCR beta chain was observed a few times. Its target is unknown. This specimen belongs to a study of cytomegalovirus exposure and HLA in healthy donors. The wider study: In an early release, HLA-typed donors contributed about 79 million unique TCR sequences.

It was with 60 Vbeta and 13 Jbeta primers that the PCR ran. Some clones are missing from TCRdb's copy, which holds only in-frame ones; the method was immunoSEQ multiplex PCR. The sample has about 120,000 clones, about 10% seen once. Study-level points and caveats: Specificity for CMV antigens was confirmed in vitro for a few of the CMV-associated chains. For most subjects, TCR beta sequences were reported to predict HLA-A and HLA-B alleles with accuracy. HLA restriction was apparent for most CMV-associated TCR beta chains in a later analysis.

The TCR comes from a man younger than 45 in good health and CMV-seronegative. Material for sequencing was PBMCs.

This chain's CDR3 is CASGSGRSFEQYF. The CDR3 nucleotides read TGTGCCAGCGGTAGCGGGAGAAGTTTCGAGCAGTACTTC. The V and J genes are TRBV7-9 and TRBJ2-7, with TRBD2 matching over 9 bases. Germline V CDR1 and CDR2: SEHNR, FQNEAQ (reference sequence). There are 13 residues in the CDR3. Unmatched junction bases numbered 8, after V lost 8 bases and J lost 6 bases.